This T cell receptor beta chain appears in the sequencing data of a study of blood T cell repertoires in COVID-19. Trimming stripped 4 bases from V and 3 bases from J, with 18 bases between. Germline assignment: CDR1 LGHDT and CDR2 YNNKEL (reference sequence). The CDR3 length is 17 residues. Sequencing was performed with immunoSEQ multiplex PCR; in TCRdb, only in-frame clones are kept and a portion is missing. The table lists about 220,000 clones, 80% to 90% of them singletons, with just over 2.5% in the top ten. The sequence came from a woman in her twenties or thirties with acute COVID-19. The sample consisted of PBMCs or T cells enriched from blood (not recorded which). The chain joins TRBV3-1 (or the pseudogene TRBV3-2) to TRBJ2-2; D may be TRBD2 (7 bases). In DNA form, the CDR3 reads TGTGCCAGCAGCCGCTTTTTAGGGGGGGCGGACACCGGGGAGCTGTTTTTT. It encodes CASSRFLGGADTGELFF.